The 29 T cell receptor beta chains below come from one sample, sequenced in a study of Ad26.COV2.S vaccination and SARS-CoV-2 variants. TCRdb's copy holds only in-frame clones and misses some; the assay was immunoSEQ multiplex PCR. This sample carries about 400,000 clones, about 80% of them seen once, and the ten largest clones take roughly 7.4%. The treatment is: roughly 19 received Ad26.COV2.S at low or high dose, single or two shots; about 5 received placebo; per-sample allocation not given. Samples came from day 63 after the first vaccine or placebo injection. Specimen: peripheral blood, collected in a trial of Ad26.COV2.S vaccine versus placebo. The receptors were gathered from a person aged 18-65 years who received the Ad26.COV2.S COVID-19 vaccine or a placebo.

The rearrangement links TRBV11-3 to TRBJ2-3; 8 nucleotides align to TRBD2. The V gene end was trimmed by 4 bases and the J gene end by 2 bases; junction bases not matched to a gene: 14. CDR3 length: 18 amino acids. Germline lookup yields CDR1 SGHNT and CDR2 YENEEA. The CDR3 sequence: CASSYPLEAGAATDTQYF. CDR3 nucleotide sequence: TGTGCCAGCAGCTACCCCTTAGAAGCGGGAGCTGCCACAGATACGCAGTATTTT.

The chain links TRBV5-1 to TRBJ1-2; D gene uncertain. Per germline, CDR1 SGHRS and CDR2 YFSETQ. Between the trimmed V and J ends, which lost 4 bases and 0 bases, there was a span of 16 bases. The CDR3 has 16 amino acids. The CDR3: CASSQPTAQANYGYTF. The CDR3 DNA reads TGCGCCAGCAGCCAACCGACGGCCCAAGCTAACTATGGCTACACCTTC.

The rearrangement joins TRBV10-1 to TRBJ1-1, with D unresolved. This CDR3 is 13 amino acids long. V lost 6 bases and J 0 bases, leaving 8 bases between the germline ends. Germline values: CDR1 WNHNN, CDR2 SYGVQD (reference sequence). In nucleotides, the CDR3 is TGCGCCAGCAGCCCCGGGGTGAACACTGAAGCTTTCTTT. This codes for CASSPGVNTEAFF.

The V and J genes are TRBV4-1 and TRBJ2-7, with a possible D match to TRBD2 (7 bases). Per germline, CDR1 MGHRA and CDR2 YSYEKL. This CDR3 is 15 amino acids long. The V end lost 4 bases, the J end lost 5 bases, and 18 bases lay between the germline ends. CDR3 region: CASSPLKGGPDEQYF. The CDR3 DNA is TGCGCCAGCAGCCCACTTAAGGGGGGGCCCGACGAGCAGTACTTC.

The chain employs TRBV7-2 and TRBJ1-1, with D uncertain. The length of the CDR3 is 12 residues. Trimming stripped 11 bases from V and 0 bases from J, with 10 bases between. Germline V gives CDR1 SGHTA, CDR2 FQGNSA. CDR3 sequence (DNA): TGTGCCGCGGGCAGAATGAACACTGAAGCTTTCTTT. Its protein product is CAAGRMNTEAFF. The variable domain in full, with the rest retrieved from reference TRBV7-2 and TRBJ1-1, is GAGVSQSPSNKVTEKGKDVELRCDPISGHTALYWYRQSLGQGLEFLIYFQGNSAPDKSGLPSDRFSAERTGGSVSTLTIQRTQQEDSAVYLCAAGRMNTEAFFGQGTRLTVV.

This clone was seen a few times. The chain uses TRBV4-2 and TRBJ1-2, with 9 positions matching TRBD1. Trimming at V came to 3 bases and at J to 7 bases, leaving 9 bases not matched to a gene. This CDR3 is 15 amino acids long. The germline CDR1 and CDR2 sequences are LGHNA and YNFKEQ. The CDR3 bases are TGTGCCAGCAGCCATGGGGACAGGGCGATCGGTGGCTACACCTTC. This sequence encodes CASSHGDRAIGGYTF.

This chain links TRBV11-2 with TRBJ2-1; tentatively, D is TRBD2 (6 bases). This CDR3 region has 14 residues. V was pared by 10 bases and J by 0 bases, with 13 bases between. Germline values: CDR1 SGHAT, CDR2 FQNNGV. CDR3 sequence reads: CAIKTGSSYNEQFF. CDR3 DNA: TGTGCCATCAAGACCGGGAGCTCCTACAATGAGCAGTTCTTC.

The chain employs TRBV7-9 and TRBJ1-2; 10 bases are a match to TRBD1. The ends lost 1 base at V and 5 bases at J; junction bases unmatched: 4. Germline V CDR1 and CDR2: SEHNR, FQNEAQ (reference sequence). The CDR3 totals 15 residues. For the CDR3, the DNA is TGTGCCAGCAGCTTAGAGACAGGGGGCCCATATGGCTACACCTTC. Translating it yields CASSLETGGPYGYTF.

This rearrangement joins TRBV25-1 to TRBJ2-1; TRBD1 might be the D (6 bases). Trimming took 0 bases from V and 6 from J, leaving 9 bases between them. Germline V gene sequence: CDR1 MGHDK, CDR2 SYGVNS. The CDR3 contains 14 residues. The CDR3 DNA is TGTGCCAGCAGTGAATATCAGGGGTTCAATGAGCAGTTCTTC. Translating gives CASSEYQGFNEQFF.

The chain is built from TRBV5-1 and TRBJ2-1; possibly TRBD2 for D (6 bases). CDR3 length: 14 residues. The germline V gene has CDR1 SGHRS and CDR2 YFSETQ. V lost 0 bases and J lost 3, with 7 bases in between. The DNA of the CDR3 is TGCGCCAGCAGCTTGGGCGGGATCTACAATGAGCAGTTCTTC. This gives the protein CASSLGGIYNEQFF.

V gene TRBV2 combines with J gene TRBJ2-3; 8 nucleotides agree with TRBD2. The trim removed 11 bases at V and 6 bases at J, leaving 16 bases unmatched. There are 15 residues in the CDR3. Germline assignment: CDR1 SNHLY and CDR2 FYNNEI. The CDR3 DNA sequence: TGTGCCGGGGCGGCTAGGGCGGGGGGAGCGGATACGCAGTATTTT. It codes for CAGAARAGGADTQYF. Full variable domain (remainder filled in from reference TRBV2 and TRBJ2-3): EPEVTQTPSHQVTQMGQEVILRCVPISNHLYFYWYRQILGQKVEFLVSFYNNEISEKSEIFDDQFSVERPDGSNFTLKIRSTKLEDSAMYFCAGAARAGGADTQYFGPGTRLTVL.

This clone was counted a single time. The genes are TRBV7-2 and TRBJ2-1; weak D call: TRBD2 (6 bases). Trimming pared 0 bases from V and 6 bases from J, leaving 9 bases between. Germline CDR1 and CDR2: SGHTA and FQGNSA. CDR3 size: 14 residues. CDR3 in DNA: TGTGCCAGCAGCTTAGCGCGGGAACTCAATGAGCAGTTCTTC. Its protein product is CASSLARELNEQFF.

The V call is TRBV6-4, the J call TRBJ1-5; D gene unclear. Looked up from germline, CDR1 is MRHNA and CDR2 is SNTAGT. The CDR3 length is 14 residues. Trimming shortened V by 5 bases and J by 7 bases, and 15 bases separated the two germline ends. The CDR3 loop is CASSRSGPGQPQHF. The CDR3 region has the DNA TGTGCCAGCAGTAGGTCCGGTCCGGGGCAGCCCCAGCATTTT.

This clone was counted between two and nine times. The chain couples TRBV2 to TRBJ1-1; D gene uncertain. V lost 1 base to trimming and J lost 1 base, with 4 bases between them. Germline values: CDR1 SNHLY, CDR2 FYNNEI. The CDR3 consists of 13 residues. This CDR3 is CASSEGTNTEAFF. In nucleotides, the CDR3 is TGTGCCAGCAGTGAAGGCACGAACACTGAAGCTTTCTTT.

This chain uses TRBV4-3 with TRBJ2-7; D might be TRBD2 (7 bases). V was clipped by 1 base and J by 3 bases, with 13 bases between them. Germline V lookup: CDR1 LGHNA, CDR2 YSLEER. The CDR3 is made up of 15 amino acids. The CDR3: CASSQGRGAFYEQYF. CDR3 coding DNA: TGCGCCAGCAGCCAAGGACGGGGGGCCTTCTACGAGCAGTACTTC.

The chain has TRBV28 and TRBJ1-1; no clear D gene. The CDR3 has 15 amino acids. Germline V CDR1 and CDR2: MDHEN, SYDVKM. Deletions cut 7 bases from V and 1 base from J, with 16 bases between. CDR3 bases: TGTGCCAGCAATTACCCAGCTTTGGGGAACACTGAAGCTTTCTTT. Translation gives CASNYPALGNTEAFF.

The CDR3 loop is CASSAGEQFF. CDR3 nucleotides: TGTGCCAGCAGCGCAGGGGAGCAGTTCTTC. V gene TRBV11-3 combines with J gene TRBJ2-1, with D possibly matching TRBD1 (5 bases). Between the trimmed V and J ends, which lost 5 bases and 10 bases, there was a span of 6 bases. The germline gives CDR1 SGHNT, CDR2 YENEEA. The CDR3 length is 10 residues.

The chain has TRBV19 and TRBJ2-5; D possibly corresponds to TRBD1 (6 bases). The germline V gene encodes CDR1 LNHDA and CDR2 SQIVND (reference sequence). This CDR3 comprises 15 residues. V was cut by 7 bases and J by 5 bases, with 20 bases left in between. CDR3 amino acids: CASTVNFGTRETQYF. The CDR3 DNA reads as TGTGCCAGTACCGTGAACTTTGGGACAAGGGAGACCCAGTACTTC.

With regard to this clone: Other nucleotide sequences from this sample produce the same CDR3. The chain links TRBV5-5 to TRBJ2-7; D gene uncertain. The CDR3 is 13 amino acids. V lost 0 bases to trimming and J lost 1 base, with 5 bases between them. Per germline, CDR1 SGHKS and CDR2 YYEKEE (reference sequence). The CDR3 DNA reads TGTGCCAGCAGCTTGGTGGTGTCCTACGAGCAGTACTTC. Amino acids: CASSLVVSYEQYF.

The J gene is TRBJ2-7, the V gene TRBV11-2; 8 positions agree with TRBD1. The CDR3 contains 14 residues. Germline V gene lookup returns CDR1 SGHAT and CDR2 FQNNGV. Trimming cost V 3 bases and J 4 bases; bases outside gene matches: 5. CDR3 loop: CASSLTTGVYEQYF. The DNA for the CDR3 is TGTGCCAGCAGCTTGACGACAGGGGTGTACGAGCAGTACTTC.

As DNA, the CDR3 is TGTGCCAGCAGTCTAACCGGGACAGGGAAGTACTATGGCTACACCTTC. Its translation: CASSLTGTGKYYGYTF. The chain combines TRBV11-2 with TRBJ1-2, with TRBD1 matching over 9 bases. The CDR3 is made up of 16 amino acids. Germline values: CDR1 SGHAT, CDR2 FQNNGV. The ends lost 6 bases at V and 3 bases at J; junction bases unmatched: 11.

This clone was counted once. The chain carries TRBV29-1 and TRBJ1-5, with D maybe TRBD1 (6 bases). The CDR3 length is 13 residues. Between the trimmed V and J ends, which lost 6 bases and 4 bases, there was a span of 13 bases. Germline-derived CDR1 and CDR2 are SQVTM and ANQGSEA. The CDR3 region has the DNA TGCAGCGTGAAGCAGGACAGTAATCAGCCCCAGCATTTT. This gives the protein CSVKQDSNQPQHF.

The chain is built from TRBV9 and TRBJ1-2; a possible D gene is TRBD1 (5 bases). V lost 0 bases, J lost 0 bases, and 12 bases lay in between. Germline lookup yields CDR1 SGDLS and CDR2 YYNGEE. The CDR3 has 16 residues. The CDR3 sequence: CASSVAQDIPNYGYTF. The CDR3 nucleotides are TGTGCCAGCAGCGTAGCTCAGGACATCCCTAACTATGGCTACACCTTC.

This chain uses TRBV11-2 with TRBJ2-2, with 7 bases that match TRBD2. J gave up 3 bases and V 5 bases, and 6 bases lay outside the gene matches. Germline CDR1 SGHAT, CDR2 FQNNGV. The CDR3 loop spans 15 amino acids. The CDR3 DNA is TGTGCCAGCAGCCCACAGCGGGGTGACACCGGGGAGCTGTTTTTT. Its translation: CASSPQRGDTGELFF. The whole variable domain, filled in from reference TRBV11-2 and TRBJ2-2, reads EAGVAQSPRYKIIEKRQSVAFWCNPISGHATLYWYQQILGQGPKLLIQFQNNGVVDDSQLPKDRFSAERLKGVDSTLKIQPAKLEDSAVYLCASSPQRGDTGELFFGEGSRLTVL.

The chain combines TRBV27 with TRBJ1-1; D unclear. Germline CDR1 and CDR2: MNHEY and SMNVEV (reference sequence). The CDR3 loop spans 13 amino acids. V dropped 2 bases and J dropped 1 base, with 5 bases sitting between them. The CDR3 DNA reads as TGTGCCAGCAGTTTAACAACGAACACTGAAGCTTTCTTT. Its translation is CASSLTTNTEAFF.

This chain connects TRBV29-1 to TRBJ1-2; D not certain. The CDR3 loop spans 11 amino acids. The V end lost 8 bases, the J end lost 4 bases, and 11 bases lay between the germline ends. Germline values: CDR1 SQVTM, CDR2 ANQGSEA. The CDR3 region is CSTRAVYGYTF. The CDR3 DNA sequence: TGCAGCACCCGGGCCGTCTATGGCTACACCTTC.

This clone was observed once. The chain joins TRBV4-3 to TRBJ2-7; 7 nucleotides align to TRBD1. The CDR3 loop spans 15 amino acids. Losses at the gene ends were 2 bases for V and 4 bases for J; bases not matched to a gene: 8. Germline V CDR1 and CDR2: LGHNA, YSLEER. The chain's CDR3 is CASSQWTGQLYEQYF. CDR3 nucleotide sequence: TGCGCCAGCAGCCAATGGACGGGACAGCTATACGAGCAGTACTTC.

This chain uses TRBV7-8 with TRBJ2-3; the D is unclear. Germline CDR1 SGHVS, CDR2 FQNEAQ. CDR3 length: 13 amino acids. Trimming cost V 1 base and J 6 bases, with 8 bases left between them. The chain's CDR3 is CASSLGVADTQYF. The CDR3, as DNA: TGTGCCAGCAGCTTAGGGGTCGCCGATACGCAGTATTTT.

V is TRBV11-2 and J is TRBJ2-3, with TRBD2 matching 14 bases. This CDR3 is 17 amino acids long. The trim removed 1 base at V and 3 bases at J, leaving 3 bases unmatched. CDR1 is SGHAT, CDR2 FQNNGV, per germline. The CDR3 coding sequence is TGTGCCAGCAGCTTAGCCTGGACTAGCGGGGGGACAGATACGCAGTATTTT. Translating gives CASSLAWTSGGTDTQYF. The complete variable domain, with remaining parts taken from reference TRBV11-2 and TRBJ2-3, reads EAGVAQSPRYKIIEKRQSVAFWCNPISGHATLYWYQQILGQGPKLLIQFQNNGVVDDSQLPKDRFSAERLKGVDSTLKIQPAKLEDSAVYLCASSLAWTSGGTDTQYFGPGTRLTVL.